This T cell receptor beta chain appears in the sequencing data of a study of cytomegalovirus exposure and HLA in healthy donors. The study's findings and limits: Previous analysis showed most TCR beta V segments were productive about 87% or about 30% of the time.

With respect to this clone: Its antigen is not identified.

Primers included in the PCR were 60 Vbeta and 13 Jbeta primers. This table comes from immunoSEQ multiplex PCR, and its TCRdb copy is limited to in-frame clones, with some not included. The sample includes some 140,000 clones, about 85% of them seen just once. The sample consisted of PBMCs. This receptor was taken from a man younger than 40 in good health and CMV-seropositive.

The chain's CDR3 is CASSQLTSGTGELFF. The CDR3 bases are TGCGCCAGCAGCCAGTTGACTAGCGGCACCGGGGAGCTGTTTTTT. The chain employs TRBV4-1 and TRBJ2-2; 9 nucleotides align to TRBD2. Germline values: CDR1 MGHRA, CDR2 YSYEKL. The CDR3 has 15 amino acids. The trim removed 3 bases at V and 4 bases at J, leaving 3 bases unmatched.